These T cell receptor beta chains were read from a single sample in a study of T cells in Graves' hyperthyroidism and ophthalmopathy. Each CDR3 protein is one row after TCRdb ran MiXCR on the multiplex PCR reads. The table records about 400,000 distinct CDR3 sequences, under 15% of them present only once. The sequencing sample was made of blood. All receptors derive from a woman in her twenties or thirties with Graves' hyperthyroidism. The CDR3 runs from the conserved cysteine through the conserved F or W. Each record gives: D gene, V gene, CDR3 length, clone size, J gene, CDR3 DNA, CDR3 protein. D genes are given only for firm matches. The size entry is marked missing in some rows and otherwise reads once, few, many or a size class.

D gene: TRBD1
V gene: TRBV9
CDR3 length: 23
clone size: few
J gene: TRBJ1-3
CDR3 DNA: TGTGCCAGCAGCGCCCGCCCCTCCAACCTCCAAGGGACAGGCAGACTCTCTGGAAACACCATATATTTT
CDR3 protein: CASSARPSNLQGTGRLSGNTIYF

D gene: -
V gene: TRBV7-3
CDR3 length: 16
clone size: -
J gene: TRBJ2-7
CDR3 DNA: TGTGCCAGCAGCTCCCAATCCGGCGGGGGCCCCCACGAGCAGTACTTC
CDR3 protein: CASSSQSGGGPHEQYF

D gene: TRBD1
V gene: TRBV6-2/TRBV6-3
CDR3 length: 15
clone size: -
J gene: TRBJ2-4
CDR3 DNA: TGTGCCAGCAACTCGGGCTGGCAGGGGGAAAACATTCAGTACTTC
CDR3 protein: CASNSGWQGENIQYF

D gene: -
V gene: TRBV11-3
CDR3 length: 15
clone size: many
J gene: TRBJ2-1
CDR3 DNA: TGTGCCAGCAGCCCGACTAGTTGGCTCGACAATGAGCAGTTCTTC
CDR3 protein: CASSPTSWLDNEQFF

D gene: TRBD1
V gene: TRBV6-5
CDR3 length: 16
clone size: -
J gene: TRBJ2-2
CDR3 DNA: TGTGCCAGCAGTTACTCGCCAGGGGGAGACACCGGGGAGCTGTTTTTT
CDR3 protein: CASSYSPGGDTGELFF

D gene: -
V gene: TRBV6-1
CDR3 length: 17
clone size: -
J gene: TRBJ1-3
CDR3 DNA: TGTGCCAGCAGCCCTACCCCGACAGCCAGCTCTGGAAACACCATATATTTT
CDR3 protein: CASSPTPTASSGNTIYF

D gene: -
V gene: TRBV2
CDR3 length: 12
clone size: many
J gene: TRBJ2-7
CDR3 DNA: TGTGCCAGTGGGACAATCTCCTACGAGCAGTACTTC
CDR3 protein: CASGTISYEQYF

D gene: -
V gene: TRBV30
CDR3 length: 14
clone size: many
J gene: TRBJ1-2
CDR3 DNA: TGTGCCTGGAGGGACAACAGGGACGCTTGGGGCTACACCTTC
CDR3 protein: CAWRDNRDAWGYTF

D gene: TRBD1
V gene: TRBV12-3/TRBV12-4
CDR3 length: 14
clone size: many
J gene: TRBJ1-5
CDR3 DNA: TGCGCCAGCAGCTCAGGACAGGGCAATCAGCCCCAGCATTTT
CDR3 protein: CASSSGQGNQPQHF

D gene: -
V gene: TRBV9
CDR3 length: 14
clone size: -
J gene: TRBJ2-1
CDR3 DNA: TGTGCCAGCAGCGTAGCGTGGCAGTACAATGAGCAGTTCTTC
CDR3 protein: CASSVAWQYNEQFF

D gene: TRBD2
V gene: TRBV4-1
CDR3 length: 14
clone size: -
J gene: TRBJ2-7
CDR3 DNA: TGCGCCAGCAGCCAAGACCCTAGCGGATACGAGCAGTACTTC
CDR3 protein: CASSQDPSGYEQYF

D gene: -
V gene: TRBV11-2
CDR3 length: 12
clone size: many
J gene: TRBJ2-3
CDR3 DNA: TGTGCCAGCAGCTTAGATCGCAATCCGCAGTATTTT
CDR3 protein: CASSLDRNPQYF

D gene: TRBD2
V gene: TRBV6-6
CDR3 length: 18
clone size: many
J gene: TRBJ2-3
CDR3 DNA: TGTGCCAGCAGTTACTCCCCGGGGACTAGCGGGGCCTCAGATACGCAGTATTTT
CDR3 protein: CASSYSPGTSGASDTQYF

D gene: TRBD2
V gene: TRBV7-3
CDR3 length: 15
clone size: many
J gene: TRBJ2-2
CDR3 DNA: TGTGCCAGCAGCTTAGGCGGGAGTGCGACCGGGGAGCTGTTTTTT
CDR3 protein: CASSLGGSATGELFF

D gene: -
V gene: TRBV5-6
CDR3 length: 13
clone size: many
J gene: TRBJ2-3
CDR3 DNA: TGTGCCAGCAGCTTGGAAGACACAGATACGCAGTATTTT
CDR3 protein: CASSLEDTDTQYF

D gene: -
V gene: TRBV6-1
CDR3 length: 14
clone size: many
J gene: TRBJ2-7
CDR3 DNA: TGTGCCAGCAGAACACAGGGTATTGAGTACGAGCAGTACTTC
CDR3 protein: CASRTQGIEYEQYF

D gene: TRBD2
V gene: TRBV7-8
CDR3 length: 15
clone size: few
J gene: TRBJ2-3
CDR3 DNA: TGTGCCAGCAGCTTAGCTAGCGGGAGAGGAGATACGCAGTATTTT
CDR3 protein: CASSLASGRGDTQYF

D gene: -
V gene: TRBV6-1
CDR3 length: 12
clone size: few
J gene: TRBJ2-5
CDR3 DNA: TGTGCCAGCAGTCCACTACTAGGGACCCAGTACTTC
CDR3 protein: CASSPLLGTQYF

D gene: -
V gene: TRBV5-6
CDR3 length: 15
clone size: many
J gene: TRBJ1-2
CDR3 DNA: TGTGCCAGCAGCCCTCCGGTGCCGTTGAACTATGGCTACACCTTC
CDR3 protein: CASSPPVPLNYGYTF

D gene: TRBD1
V gene: TRBV5-5
CDR3 length: 16
clone size: few
J gene: TRBJ1-2
CDR3 DNA: TGTGCCAGCAGCTCCGGGACAGGGAGGCGCGACTATGGCTACACCTTC
CDR3 protein: CASSSGTGRRDYGYTF

D gene: -
V gene: TRBV3-1
CDR3 length: 16
clone size: many
J gene: TRBJ2-2
CDR3 DNA: TGTGCCAGCAGCCAAGATCCGGGACAACTCACCGGGGAGCTGTTTTTT
CDR3 protein: CASSQDPGQLTGELFF

D gene: -
V gene: TRBV6-1
CDR3 length: 11
clone size: many
J gene: TRBJ2-7
CDR3 DNA: TGTGCCAGCAGAGAGGGACTGGAGCAGTACTTC
CDR3 protein: CASREGLEQYF

D gene: -
V gene: TRBV5-1
CDR3 length: 14
clone size: many
J gene: TRBJ2-3
CDR3 DNA: TGCGCCAGCAGCTTGGGGTACGGCACAGATACGCAGTATTTT
CDR3 protein: CASSLGYGTDTQYF

D gene: -
V gene: TRBV20-1
CDR3 length: 13
clone size: many
J gene: TRBJ2-5
CDR3 DNA: TGCAGTGCTAGGGGGGCAGGGCAAGAGACCCAGTACTTC
CDR3 protein: CSARGAGQETQYF

D gene: -
V gene: TRBV19
CDR3 length: 13
clone size: many
J gene: TRBJ2-6
CDR3 DNA: TGTGCCAGTAGTATTTCTGGGGCCAACGTCCTGACTTTC
CDR3 protein: CASSISGANVLTF

D gene: -
V gene: TRBV28
CDR3 length: 13
clone size: -
J gene: TRBJ1-5
CDR3 DNA: TGTGCCAGCAGTTTCATGGGGGGGCAGCCCCAGCATTTT
CDR3 protein: CASSFMGGQPQHF

D gene: TRBD2
V gene: TRBV15
CDR3 length: 15
clone size: many
J gene: TRBJ2-5
CDR3 DNA: TGTGCCACCACTCTTGCTAGCGGGGGCCAAGAGACCCAGTACTTC
CDR3 protein: CATTLASGGQETQYF

D gene: -
V gene: TRBV7-9
CDR3 length: 15
clone size: many
J gene: TRBJ1-2
CDR3 DNA: TGTGCCAGCAGCTTAGAAGCAAGTTTTAACTATGGCTACACCTTC
CDR3 protein: CASSLEASFNYGYTF

D gene: TRBD2
V gene: TRBV29-1
CDR3 length: 13
clone size: few
J gene: TRBJ2-2
CDR3 DNA: TGCAGCGTTGACAGCGGGAGTGTCGGGGAGCTGTTTTTT
CDR3 protein: CSVDSGSVGELFF

D gene: -
V gene: TRBV5-1
CDR3 length: 14
clone size: many
J gene: TRBJ1-1
CDR3 DNA: TGCGCCAGCAGCTTGGAAGCACGAGGGGCTGAAGCTTTCTTT
CDR3 protein: CASSLEARGAEAFF

D gene: -
V gene: TRBV5-1
CDR3 length: 13
clone size: many
J gene: TRBJ2-2
CDR3 DNA: TGCGCCAGCCAGACGGGATGGACCGGGGAGCTGTTTTTT
CDR3 protein: CASQTGWTGELFF

D gene: -
V gene: TRBV4-2
CDR3 length: 18
clone size: few
J gene: TRBJ2-2
CDR3 DNA: TGTGCCAGCAGCGAAAGCGAAGGCGGGATCGCGAACACCGGGGAGCTGTTTTTT
CDR3 protein: CASSESEGGIANTGELFF

D gene: -
V gene: TRBV7-3
CDR3 length: 15
clone size: many
J gene: TRBJ2-1
CDR3 DNA: TGTGCCAGCAGCTTAGTTATCGGGAGTATCAATGAGCAGTTCTTC
CDR3 protein: CASSLVIGSINEQFF